A selection of T cell receptor beta chains follows, all from one sample in a study of early T cells in non-severe SARS-CoV-2 infection. MiXCR, run by TCRdb on the 5' RACE reads, gives a single entry per CDR3 protein. The sample lists over 30,000 distinct CDR3 sequences; 5.5% to 7.5% were seen once. Sample: whole blood. The source is an adult who was a healthcare worker with PCR-confirmed SARS-CoV-2 infection or an uninfected control (not recorded which). Both conserved end residues are part of each CDR3. Fields, in order: J gene, D gene, V gene, clone size, CDR3 length, CDR3 DNA, CDR3 protein. A D gene is named only where the DNA matches it firmly. Size values are once, few and many counts, or a class for expanded clones, and some rows have none.

TRBJ1-3 | - | TRBV6-6 | - | 14 | TGTGCCAGCAGTCCCACCCGCGAGAGGAACACCATATATTTT | CASSPTRERNTIYF
TRBJ1-2 | TRBD1 | TRBV3-1 | many | 15 | TGTGCCAGCAGCCAAGGGGCAGGGGGCAGCTATGGCTACACCTTC | CASSQGAGGSYGYTF
TRBJ2-3 | TRBD2 | TRBV10-3 | - | 17 | TGTGCCATCAGTGGGACTAGCGGGGGGCAGAGCACAGATACGCAGTATTTT | CAISGTSGGQSTDTQYF
TRBJ2-7 | - | TRBV6-5 | few | 14 | TGTGCCAGCAGCCTCGCCGGGCCCCCCGACGAGCAGTACTTC | CASSLAGPPDEQYF
TRBJ2-7 | TRBD2 | TRBV28 | many | 16 | TGTGCCAGCAGCCTGACTAGCGGGGGGGTCTCCTACGAGCAGTACTTC | CASSLTSGGVSYEQYF
TRBJ1-2 | - | TRBV4-3 | many | 13 | TGCGCCAGCAGCCAAGATCAGACATATGGCTACACCTTC | CASSQDQTYGYTF
TRBJ2-3 | - | TRBV12-3/TRBV12-4 | - | 11 | TGTGCCACCTCTAGCACAGATACGCAGTATTTT | CATSSTDTQYF
TRBJ2-1 | TRBD1 | TRBV29-1 | few | 14 | TGCAGCGTTGTCCTACGGGACAGAAGAAATGAGCAGTTCTTC | CSVVLRDRRNEQFF
TRBJ2-3 | TRBD1 | TRBV5-1 | many | 15 | TGCGCCAGCAGCGGAGGGACAGGCCCCACAGATACGCAGTATTTT | CASSGGTGPTDTQYF
TRBJ2-7 | - | TRBV3-1 | few | 16 | TGTGCCAGCAGCCAAGATCGATTTCAGTACTCCTACGAGCAGTACTTC | CASSQDRFQYSYEQYF
TRBJ2-2 | TRBD1 | TRBV11-2 | - | 18 | TGTGCCAGCAGCTTCGTCGGACAGGGGGCTCCGAACACCGGGGAGCTGTTTTTT | CASSFVGQGAPNTGELFF
TRBJ1-5 | - | TRBV11-2 | few | 20 | TGTGCCAGCAGCTACAACCTACCCTCGGGACGGAGCGTAGAGTATCAGCCCCAGCATTTT | CASSYNLPSGRSVEYQPQHF
TRBJ1-1 | TRBD1 | TRBV11-2 | many | 19 | TGTGCCAGCAGCTTCGATTATAGGTGGACAGGGGGAAAGGACACTGAAGCTTTCTTT | CASSFDYRWTGGKDTEAFF
TRBJ1-3 | TRBD1 | TRBV5-4 | few | 13 | TGTGCCAGCAGCATCCTTCAGGGGGGCACCATATATTTT | CASSILQGGTIYF
TRBJ2-5 | - | TRBV7-6 | few | 14 | TGTGCCAGCAGCTGGACGACTCTCCGGGAGACCCAGTACTTC | CASSWTTLRETQYF
TRBJ2-1 | - | TRBV9 | - | 12 | TGTGCCAGCAGCGTAGCCCCCAATGAGCAGTTCTTC | CASSVAPNEQFF
TRBJ2-3 | - | TRBV4-3 | many | 14 | TGCGCCAGCAGCCAAGATTGGCTAGCGGATACGCAGTATTTT | CASSQDWLADTQYF
TRBJ2-3 | - | TRBV7-9 | many | 12 | TGTGCCAGCAGCCCGAACCTAGATACGCAGTATTTT | CASSPNLDTQYF
TRBJ2-5 | - | TRBV28 | many | 14 | TGTGCCAGCAGTTTAGCCGGGACGGCGGGGACCCAGTACTTC | CASSLAGTAGTQYF
TRBJ1-2 | - | TRBV27 | few | 16 | TGTGCCAGCAGTTTGATTAGGGACGGTGGGCGCTATGGCTACACCTTC | CASSLIRDGGRYGYTF
TRBJ1-1 | - | TRBV29-1 | many | 12 | TGCAGCGTTTTTGAAGTCCCGAGCCAAGCTTTCTTT | CSVFEVPSQAFF
TRBJ1-3 | - | TRBV7-9 | many | 15 | TGTGCCAGCAGCTTAATCCAAGGGCAAGGAAACACCATATATTTT | CASSLIQGQGNTIYF
TRBJ1-6 | - | TRBV7-2 | many | 19 | TGTGCCAGCAGCCATCAGCGCGCCCTCCAGGGGTCCTATAATTCACCCCTCCACTTT | CASSHQRALQGSYNSPLHF
TRBJ2-7 | - | TRBV28 | - | 15 | TGTGCCAGCAGGAGACTCGCCCAGGGTCGCAACGAGCAGTACTTC | CASRRLAQGRNEQYF
TRBJ1-1 | - | TRBV25-1 | few | 15 | TGTGCCAGCAGTTCTCCAAGCCGTGGGAACACTGAAGCTTTCTTT | CASSSPSRGNTEAFF
TRBJ1-6 | TRBD1 | TRBV20-1 | few | 13 | TGCAGTGCGCAGACAGGGTCCCGTTCACCCCTCCACTTT | CSAQTGSRSPLHF
TRBJ2-1 | TRBD1 | TRBV6-1 | many | 15 | TGTGCCAGCGCTACGGGACAGAGGTCCTACAATGAGCAGTTCTTC | CASATGQRSYNEQFF
TRBJ2-1 | TRBD1 | TRBV12-3/TRBV12-4 | - | 14 | TGTGCCAGCAGTTATATACGGGACAGCGATGAGCAGTTCTTC | CASSYIRDSDEQFF
TRBJ2-7 | - | TRBV20-1 | many | 15 | TGCAGTGCTAGTCCGTCGACACTGAGCTCCTACGAGCAGTACTTC | CSASPSTLSSYEQYF
TRBJ2-7 | TRBD2 | TRBV7-2 | - | 16 | TGTGCCAGCAGCTTCGGTGCTGAGCGGGGACCCTACGAGCAGTACTTC | CASSFGAERGPYEQYF